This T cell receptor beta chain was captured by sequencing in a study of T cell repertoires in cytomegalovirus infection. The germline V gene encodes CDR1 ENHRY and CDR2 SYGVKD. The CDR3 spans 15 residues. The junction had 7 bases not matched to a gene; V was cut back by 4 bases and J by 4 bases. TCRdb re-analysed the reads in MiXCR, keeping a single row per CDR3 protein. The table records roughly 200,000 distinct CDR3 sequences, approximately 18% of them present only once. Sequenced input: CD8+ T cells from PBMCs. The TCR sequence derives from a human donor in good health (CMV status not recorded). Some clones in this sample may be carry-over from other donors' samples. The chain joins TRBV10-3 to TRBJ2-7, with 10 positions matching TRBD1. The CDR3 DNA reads TGTGCCATCAGTGGTTCGGGACAGGGGTCTTACGAGCAGTACTTC. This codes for CAISGSGQGSYEQYF.